This T cell receptor (beta chain) was captured in a study of beta chain features in type 1 diabetes. Study outcomes and limitations: There was no resolution here of whether HLA type influences TCRB rearrangement. Within patients, naive, central memory and Treg TCRB repertoires seemed more similar than within healthy donors. Patients with Type 1 diabetes showed moderately but significantly shorter TCRB CDR3s in all four CD4+ subsets.

Germline loops: CDR1 SQVTM, CDR2 ANQGSEA. The CDR3 covers 16 residues. V was clipped by 7 bases and J by 1 base; unmatched bases: 9. The table lists this clone with a few counts. Its antigen is undetermined. Via CD45RO/CCR7/CD25/CD127/CD95/CD27, cells of the CD4+ naive, central memory, regulatory and stem cell-like memory subsets were sorted. As every portion of the isolated RNA was reverse transcribed, the sequencing read expressed TCRB transcripts. About 3.57 million reads were obtained on average from naive, central memory and regulatory T cell samples. The repertoire was sequenced with immunoSEQ multiplex PCR; TCRdb's copy has only in-frame clones and lacks some. The sample holds about 700,000 clones, 13% seen once.

The sequenced sample consisted of naive CD4+ T cells from blood. This TCR came from a man aged 18 to 29 with type 1 diabetes. The rearrangement uses TRBV29-1 and TRBJ2-6; the match to TRBD1 covers 8 bases. The CDR3 reads CSAIGQGLSGANVLTF. The CDR3 bases are TGCAGCGCCATAGGACAGGGCCTATCTGGGGCCAACGTCCTGACTTTC.